This TCR beta chain comes out of a study of cytomegalovirus exposure and HLA in healthy donors. Study-level background: The 90 to 150 validation repertoires, a later analysis reported, used the same platform as the roughly 700 repertoires from the first cohort.

Looked up from germline, CDR1 is SGHRS and CDR2 is YFSETQ. V was pared by 0 bases and J by 7 bases, with 10 bases of the junction left unmatched. The CDR3 is 17 amino acids. Clones were read by immunoSEQ multiplex PCR, and TCRdb kept only the in-frame ones, dropping some. The data contain approximately 59,000 clones, 80% to 95% of them seen just once; the ten biggest clones take up about 5%. The chain combines TRBV5-1 with TRBJ2-1, with 10 nucleotides matching TRBD2. The sequencing sample was made of PBMCs. This TCR was recovered from a man between 18 and 35 years old in good health and CMV-seropositive. The CDR3 is CASSLAVTSGTDNEQFF. The DNA of the CDR3 is TGCGCCAGCAGCTTGGCCGTTACTAGCGGGACCGATAATGAGCAGTTCTTC.